The sample holds one count of the clone carrying this T cell receptor (beta chain). These data originate in a study of blood T cell repertoires in COVID-19. The CDR3 contains 14 residues. Germline V gene sequence: CDR1 SQVTM, CDR2 ANQGSEA. Trimming took 7 bases from V and 4 from J, leaving 19 bases between them. In the source study's methods: Amplification of reference gene primers provided the estimated nucleated cell counts. The table came from immunoSEQ multiplex PCR; TCRdb's copy has only in-frame clones and leaves some out. V, J and clone size were drawn from that table, and D and trimming were deduced from the DNA. The sample lists 75,000 or so clones, 70% to 90% seen once, with approximately 7.4% in the top ten.

Sequenced sample: peripheral blood. The chain links TRBV29-1 to TRBJ1-1; D call uncertain. The sequence was collected from a man in his 70s with acute or convalescent COVID-19. The CDR3 here is CSARERGGITEAFF. The DNA for the CDR3 is TGCAGCGCAAGAGAACGGGGAGGGATCACTGAAGCTTTCTTT. Combining the CDR3 with reference TRBV29-1 and TRBJ1-1 gives the whole variable domain SAVISQKPSRDICQRGTSLTIQCQVDSQVTMMFWYRQQPGQSLTLIATANQGSEATYESGFVIDKFPISRPNLTFSTLTVSNMSPEDSSIYLCSARERGGITEAFFGQGTRLTVV.